This TCR beta chain was captured by sequencing in a study of T-cell reconstitution after alpha-beta-depleted transplantation in children. This clonotype was seen at least ten times. V lost 0 bases, J lost 4 bases, and 9 bases lay in between. The CDR3 runs 13 residues. CDR1 is SQVTM and CDR2 is ANQGSEA in the germline V gene. Unique molecular identifiers were used to barcode this TCRbeta library. TCRdb called the PCR reads again in MiXCR, with one record for every CDR3 protein. The table has more than 550,000 distinct CDR3 sequences, 10% to 13% seen once. Here the sequenced sample was PBMCs from the stem cell graft donor, taken from the stem cell graft. This TCR was sampled from a human donor who donated a stem cell graft to a child with acute myeloid leukemia. The rearrangement joins TRBV29-1 to TRBJ2-5; D remains ambiguous. As DNA, the CDR3 is TGCAGCGTTGAAGATCACGACTTAGAGACCCAGTACTTC. Protein product: CSVEDHDLETQYF.